A selection of T cell receptor beta chains follows, all from one sample in a study of shared clonotypes between healthy human individuals. Assay: immunoSEQ multiplex PCR; the TCRdb copy retains only in-frame clones and omits some. The sample lists over a million clones; 75% to 85% were seen once. The sample comprised memory CD4+ T cells from PBMCs. These receptors were taken from a man in his late teens or twenties in good health. Some clones in this sample may be carry-over from other donors' samples. The CDR3 runs from the conserved cysteine through the conserved F or W. Each record gives: clone size, J gene, D gene, V gene, CDR3 protein, CDR3 DNA. D genes are given only for firm matches. Clone sizes are given selectively: once, few, many, or a class where the clone is expanded.

clone size: -; J gene: TRBJ1-1; D gene: -; V gene: TRBV25-1; CDR3 protein: CAGRKTGTEAFF; CDR3 DNA: TGTGCCGGCAGGAAAACCGGGACTGAAGCTTTCTTT
clone size: -; J gene: TRBJ2-5; D gene: TRBD2; V gene: TRBV2; CDR3 protein: CASSWSGGGETQYF; CDR3 DNA: TGTGCCAGCAGTTGGAGCGGGGGCGGGGAGACCCAGTACTTC
clone size: -; J gene: TRBJ1-2; D gene: -; V gene: TRBV14; CDR3 protein: CASSQGANYGYTF; CDR3 DNA: TGTGCCAGCAGCCAAGGGGCCAACTATGGCTACACCTTC
clone size: -; J gene: TRBJ1-5; D gene: -; V gene: TRBV6-1; CDR3 protein: CASTPQAGTDQPQHF; CDR3 DNA: TGTGCCAGCACGCCCCAGGCCGGAACGGATCAGCCCCAGCATTTT
clone size: -; J gene: TRBJ1-2; D gene: -; V gene: TRBV5-6; CDR3 protein: CASSLAGLYGYTF; CDR3 DNA: TGTGCCAGCAGCTTGGCAGGTCTCTATGGCTACACCTTC
clone size: -; J gene: TRBJ2-1; D gene: TRBD1; V gene: TRBV30; CDR3 protein: CAWRGTGMYNEQFF; CDR3 DNA: TGTGCCTGGAGGGGGACAGGGATGTACAATGAGCAGTTCTTC
clone size: -; J gene: TRBJ1-4; D gene: -; V gene: TRBV6-5; CDR3 protein: CASRAHLRSNEKLFF; CDR3 DNA: TGTGCCAGCAGGGCCCACTTAAGATCTAATGAAAAACTGTTTTTT
clone size: -; J gene: TRBJ1-6; D gene: TRBD1; V gene: TRBV30; CDR3 protein: CAWSWGLDRGISPLHF; CDR3 DNA: TGTGCCTGGAGTTGGGGGCTGGACAGGGGAATTTCACCCCTCCACTTT
clone size: once; J gene: TRBJ2-1; D gene: TRBD1; V gene: TRBV11-3; CDR3 protein: CASSFDGTVSYNEQFF; CDR3 DNA: TGTGCCAGCAGCTTCGACGGGACAGTTTCCTACAATGAGCAGTTCTTC
clone size: -; J gene: TRBJ2-3; D gene: -; V gene: TRBV13; CDR3 protein: CASSKKTGTSSTDTQYF; CDR3 DNA: TGTGCCAGCAGCAAGAAGACCGGGACCTCAAGCACAGATACGCAGTATTTT
clone size: -; J gene: TRBJ1-2; D gene: TRBD1; V gene: TRBV10-3; CDR3 protein: CACSTGDGYTF; CDR3 DNA: TGTGCCTGCTCGACAGGGGATGGCTACACCTTC
clone size: -; J gene: TRBJ2-2; D gene: -; V gene: TRBV5-4; CDR3 protein: CAVRAVNTGELFF; CDR3 DNA: TGTGCTGTGCGGGCGGTGAACACCGGGGAGCTGTTTTTT